The sequence of this T cell receptor beta chain was determined in a study of T-cell memory formation after mild COVID-19. Study overall: Clusters of TCRs were largely donor specific. The study's findings and limits: The appearance of some responding clones in pre-infection memory suggested that cross-reactive memory joined. Clones shrinking from day 15 to 85 showed even CD4/CD8 mixes; later expanders tilted CD4+.

The germline gives CDR1 SGHTA, CDR2 FQGNSA. This CDR3 comprises 18 residues. J gave up 3 bases and V 3 bases, and 11 bases lay outside the gene matches. TCRdb re-called the 5' RACE reads with MiXCR, one entry per CDR3 protein. Seen here are 150,000 to 200,000 distinct CDR3 sequences, roughly 15% observed once, and the top ten hold over 12%. This clonotype was picked up many times. Antigen: not known. The TCR originated in an adult woman who had mild COVID-19 (a few samples of this study predate the infection). Cell type and time point are not known. The V call is TRBV7-2, the J call TRBJ2-7, with TRBD2 matching over 13 bases. The sample taken for sequencing was PBMCs or a T cell subset sorted from them (not recorded which). The CDR3 region is CASSFTGTSGMGGYEQYF. The CDR3 DNA reads TGTGCCAGCAGCTTTACCGGGACTAGCGGGATGGGGGGCTACGAGCAGTACTTC.